This T cell receptor (beta chain) was observed in a study of shared clonotypes between healthy human individuals. Findings and limits, study-wide: Larger richness was generally estimated for naive than memory subsets.

There are 16 residues in the CDR3. The V end lost 3 bases, the J end lost 1 base, and 13 bases lay between the germline ends. Looked up from germline, CDR1 is ENHRY and CDR2 is SYGVKD. TCRdb keeps only in-frame clones here, not all; method: immunoSEQ multiplex PCR. This sample carries about 2.4 million clones, more than 85% of them seen once, and the ten largest clones take about 0.38%. As regards this clone: Its antigen is not known.

The genes are TRBV10-3 and TRBJ1-5; D is unresolved. The TCR was taken from a man aged 18 to 29 in good health. Some clones in this sample may be carry-over from other donors' samples. The sequenced material came from naive CD4+ T cells from PBMCs. Subset given: CD45RA+ positively selected. The DNA for the CDR3 is TGTGCCATCAGTGAAGGAAAGGACGTGAGCAATCAGCCCCAGCATTTT. This sequence encodes CAISEGKDVSNQPQHF.